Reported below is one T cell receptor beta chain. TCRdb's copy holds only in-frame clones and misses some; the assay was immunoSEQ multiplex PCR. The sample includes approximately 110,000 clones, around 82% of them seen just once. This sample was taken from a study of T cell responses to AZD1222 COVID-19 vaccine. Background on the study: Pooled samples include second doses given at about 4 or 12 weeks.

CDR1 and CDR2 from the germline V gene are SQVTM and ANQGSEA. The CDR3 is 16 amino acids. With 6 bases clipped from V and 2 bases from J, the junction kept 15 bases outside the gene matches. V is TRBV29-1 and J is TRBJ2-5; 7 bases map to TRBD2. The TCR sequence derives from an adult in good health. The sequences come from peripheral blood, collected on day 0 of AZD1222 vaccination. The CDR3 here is CSVGPPGLGAQETQYF. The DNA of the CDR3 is TGCAGCGTGGGACCCCCAGGACTAGGAGCTCAAGAGACCCAGTACTTC.